A selection of T cell receptor beta chains follows, all from one sample in a study of cytomegalovirus exposure and HLA in healthy donors. The data were produced by immunoSEQ multiplex PCR, yet TCRdb's version contains in-frame clones alone and is incomplete. This table has a few hundred thousand clones, over 70% appearing once. The sample comprised PBMCs. All receptors derive from a woman aged 55-75 years in good health and CMV-seropositive. Both conserved end residues are part of each CDR3. A D gene is named only where the DNA matches it firmly. The listing skips clone size in some rows; elsewhere it reads once, few, many or a size class.

size	V	D	J	CDR3	DNA
NA	TRBV10-2	TRBD2	TRBJ2-3	CASTFGLAGPTDTQYF	TGCGCCAGCACCTTCGGACTAGCGGGACCCACAGATACGCAGTATTTT
NA	TRBV9	TRBD2	TRBJ2-3	CASSVGVGWREGLLAATDTQYF	TGTGCCAGCAGCGTAGGAGTCGGTTGGCGGGAGGGCCTCCTTGCGGCCACAGATACGCAGTATTTT
NA	TRBV5-6	NA	TRBJ1-1	CASSLGSPRLNTEAFF	TGTGCCAGCAGCTTGGGGTCTCCCAGGTTGAACACTGAAGCTTTCTTT
once	TRBV4-1	NA	TRBJ1-2	CASSQESRYGYTF	TGCGCCAGCAGCCAAGAGTCCCGCTATGGCTACACCTTC
once	TRBV30	NA	TRBJ1-2	CAWSVGGGYTF	TGTGCCTGGAGTGTAGGAGGCGGCTACACCTTC
once	TRBV5-1	NA	TRBJ2-3	CASRFTGRGGTDTQYF	TGCGCCAGCCGGTTCACAGGGAGGGGTGGCACAGATACGCAGTATTTT
few	TRBV4-2	TRBD2	TRBJ2-2	CASSQMGGSNTGELFF	TGTGCCAGCAGCCAGATGGGGGGGTCGAACACCGGGGAGCTGTTTTTT
NA	TRBV2	TRBD2	TRBJ2-7	CASSDWSGRAHEQYF	TGTGCCAGCAGTGATTGGAGCGGGAGGGCCCACGAGCAGTACTTC
NA	TRBV5-1	TRBD2	TRBJ2-7	CASSLETSGTLYEQYF	TGCGCCAGCAGCTTGGAGACTAGCGGGACCTTATACGAGCAGTACTTC
NA	TRBV2	TRBD1	TRBJ1-5	CASSESLPGGDQPQHF	TGTGCCAGCAGTGAAAGCCTCCCAGGGGGCGATCAGCCCCAGCATTTT
once	TRBV2	NA	TRBJ2-6	CASSGGTGSGGAGANVLTF	TGTGCCAGCAGTGGCGGAACAGGGTCGGGTGGGGCTGGGGCCAACGTCCTGACTTTC
NA	TRBV27	TRBD1	TRBJ1-1	CASTPSGQGAVEAFF	TGTGCCAGCACCCCTTCGGGACAGGGGGCCGTTGAAGCTTTCTTT
NA	TRBV2	TRBD1	TRBJ2-2	CASMDRGLGGELFF	TGTGCCAGCATGGACAGGGGGCTGGGCGGGGAGCTGTTTTTT
NA	TRBV4-1	TRBD2	TRBJ2-1	CASSPQAGGPRNEQFF	TGCGCCAGCAGCCCCCAGGCGGGAGGGCCAAGGAATGAGCAGTTCTTC
NA	TRBV9	TRBD1	TRBJ2-2	CASSLRGTGFTGELFF	TGTGCCAGCAGCCTTAGAGGGACAGGGTTTACCGGGGAGCTGTTTTTT
NA	TRBV7-6	NA	TRBJ2-7	CASSPTTRGEQYF	TGTGCCAGCAGCCCGACAACACGGGGCGAGCAGTACTTC
NA	TRBV19	TRBD1	TRBJ2-1	CASSMGARGEQFF	TGTGCCAGTAGTATGGGGGCCAGGGGGGAGCAGTTCTTC
few	TRBV5-5	TRBD1	TRBJ1-1	CASSIGTGTETMNTEAFF	TGTGCCAGCAGCATCGGAACCGGGACAGAAACTATGAACACTGAAGCTTTCTTT
NA	TRBV29-1	NA	TRBJ1-1	CSVVEDNEAFF	TGCAGCGTTGTGGAGGATAATGAAGCTTTCTTT
NA	TRBV30	NA	TRBJ1-5	CAWTTTDAAQPQHF	TGTGCCTGGACCACAACAGACGCCGCTCAGCCCCAGCATTTT
NA	TRBV28	TRBD1	TRBJ2-1	CASSLWGTVHNEQFF	TGTGCCAGCAGTTTATGGGGGACAGTACACAATGAGCAGTTCTTC
NA	TRBV6-4	NA	TRBJ1-2	CASRPRGGAPGDGYTF	TGTGCCAGCAGGCCGCGAGGGGGGGCGCCGGGTGATGGCTACACCTTC
NA	TRBV6-5	NA	TRBJ1-1	CASSFSSREAFF	TGTGCCAGCAGTTTCTCGTCCCGTGAAGCTTTCTTT
NA	TRBV4-1	NA	TRBJ1-1	CASSQADREWLNTEAFF	TGCGCCAGCAGCCAAGCGGATCGGGAGTGGCTGAACACTGAAGCTTTCTTT
NA	TRBV19	NA	TRBJ2-1	CASSSRVQGFNEQFF	TGTGCCAGTAGTAGCAGGGTTCAGGGGTTCAATGAGCAGTTCTTC
NA	TRBV5-1	NA	TRBJ2-3	CASSGQGPTDTQYF	TGCGCCAGCAGCGGGCAGGGGCCCACAGATACGCAGTATTTT
NA	TRBV7-9	NA	TRBJ1-4	CSTSGVNEKLFF	TGTTCCACCAGTGGAGTTAATGAAAAACTGTTTTTT
NA	TRBV9	NA	TRBJ1-2	CASSVDSVYGYTF	TGTGCCAGCAGCGTAGATTCCGTCTATGGCTACACCTTC
NA	TRBV5-4	TRBD1	TRBJ1-2	CASSSDRGGYGYTF	TGTGCCAGCAGCTCGGACAGGGGGGGCTATGGCTACACCTTC
few	TRBV19	NA	TRBJ2-7	CASSIGRGLNEQYF	TGTGCCAGTAGTATCGGCAGGGGTTTGAACGAGCAGTACTTC
NA	TRBV11-2	NA	TRBJ2-7	CASSSYSGLGNHEQYF	TGTGCCAGCAGCTCCTACTCAGGGCTGGGGAATCACGAGCAGTACTTC
NA	TRBV5-4	NA	TRBJ2-3	CASSNEPSGTDTQYF	TGTGCCAGCAGCAATGAGCCTAGCGGCACAGATACGCAGTATTTT
NA	TRBV11-3	TRBD1	TRBJ2-2	CASSLAGQGFTGELFF	TGTGCCAGCAGCTTAGCAGGACAGGGGTTCACCGGGGAGCTGTTTTTT
NA	TRBV11-2	TRBD1	TRBJ2-7	CASSFGRGLYEQYF	TGTGCCAGCAGCTTTGGAAGGGGGCTCTACGAGCAGTACTTC
NA	TRBV10-1	NA	TRBJ1-1	CASRRSMNTEAFF	TGCGCCAGCAGGAGAAGCATGAACACTGAAGCTTTCTTT
NA	TRBV5-1	NA	TRBJ1-1	CASNSGRANTEAFF	TGCGCCAGCAATTCTGGCAGGGCGAACACTGAAGCTTTCTTT
NA	TRBV7-9	NA	TRBJ1-6	CASGTPNSPLHF	TGTGCCAGCGGGACACCGAATTCACCCCTCCACTTT
NA	TRBV12-5	NA	TRBJ2-7	CASGLVRRGFAPTYEQYF	TGTGCTAGTGGTTTGGTACGGAGAGGGTTTGCCCCGACCTACGAGCAGTACTTC
NA	TRBV28	NA	TRBJ1-2	CASSSFSGQGHGYTF	TGTGCCAGCAGTTCCTTCTCGGGTCAGGGTCATGGCTACACCTTC
NA	TRBV11-2	NA	TRBJ1-3	CASSLEGRANTIYF	TGTGCCAGCAGCTTAGAGGGCAGGGCGAACACCATATATTTT
NA	TRBV7-3	NA	TRBJ2-3	CASSSSRHTDTQYF	TGTGCCAGCAGCTCCTCCCGACACACAGATACGCAGTATTTT
NA	TRBV5-4	TRBD1	TRBJ2-4	CASSLTGGLAKNIQYF	TGTGCCAGCAGCTTGACAGGGGGACTAGCCAAAAACATTCAGTACTTC
NA	TRBV25-1	TRBD2	TRBJ2-1	CASSEPGLAGAGEQFF	TGTGCCAGCAGTGAACCGGGACTAGCGGGAGCGGGTGAGCAGTTCTTC
NA	TRBV5-4	TRBD2	TRBJ2-6	CASTPGGVDGANVLTF	TGTGCCAGCACCCCCGGGGGGGTGGATGGGGCCAACGTCCTGACTTTC
NA	TRBV27	TRBD1	TRBJ1-5	CASRVQGSNQPQHF	TGTGCCAGCAGAGTACAGGGGAGCAATCAGCCCCAGCATTTT
NA	TRBV5-5	TRBD1	TRBJ2-7	CASSLAGTGEEEQYF	TGTGCCAGCAGCTTGGCCGGGACAGGAGAAGAGGAGCAGTACTTC
once	TRBV19	NA	TRBJ2-7	CASSTVYSYEQYF	TGTGCCAGTAGTACCGTATACTCCTACGAGCAGTACTTC
NA	TRBV5-1	NA	TRBJ1-4	CASSLGNRATNEKLFF	TGCGCCAGCAGCTTGGGTAACAGGGCAACTAATGAAAAACTGTTTTTT
NA	TRBV6-4	NA	TRBJ1-5	CARQGSGNKEPQHF	TGTGCCAGGCAAGGGTCAGGGAATAAGGAGCCCCAGCATTTT
NA	TRBV7-3	TRBD1	TRBJ2-7	CASTPRDRDEQYF	TGTGCCAGCACCCCCCGGGACAGGGACGAGCAGTACTTC
few	TRBV25-1	NA	TRBJ2-3	CASSDTTAYTQYF	TGTGCCAGCAGTGATACGACTGCATATACGCAGTATTTT
once	TRBV7-9	NA	TRBJ2-7	CASSSSLHEQYF	TGTGCCAGCAGCTCCTCTCTACACGAGCAGTACTTC
NA	TRBV18	TRBD1	TRBJ2-6	CASSRLQGTGANVLTF	TGTGCCAGCTCACGCTTACAGGGGACTGGGGCCAACGTCCTGACTTTC
NA	TRBV5-1	NA	TRBJ2-7	CASSLGAGPYSEQYF	TGCGCCAGCAGCTTGGGTGCGGGACCCTATAGCGAGCAGTACTTC
few	TRBV7-9	TRBD1	TRBJ2-7	CASSRIRQGAYEQYF	TGTGCCAGCAGCCGGATAAGACAGGGGGCCTACGAGCAGTACTTC
NA	TRBV7-2	TRBD2	TRBJ2-2	CASSTQLLGTSGTGELFF	TGTGCCAGCAGCACACAGCTCCTGGGGACTAGCGGCACCGGGGAGCTGTTTTTT
NA	TRBV5-1	NA	TRBJ1-4	CASSLEGAKEKLFF	TGCGCCAGCAGCTTGGAAGGGGCGAAAGAAAAACTGTTTTTT
NA	TRBV19	NA	TRBJ1-3	CASKPTGLLSGNTIYF	TGTGCCAGTAAACCAACAGGCTTACTCTCTGGAAACACCATATATTTT
NA	TRBV9	TRBD1	TRBJ1-5	CASSSGQGVEPQHF	TGTGCCAGCAGCTCTGGACAGGGGGTAGAGCCCCAGCATTTT
NA	TRBV7-9	NA	TRBJ1-4	CASSFPSGSLFF	TGTGCCAGCAGCTTTCCCTCGGGGTCACTGTTTTTT